A selection of T cell receptor beta chains follows, all from one sample in a study of T cells in Graves' hyperthyroidism and ophthalmopathy. A single record per CDR3 protein comes from TCRdb applying MiXCR to the multiplex PCR reads. The sample includes around 35,000 distinct CDR3 sequences, around 53% of them seen just once. Sample: blood. These receptors all come from a woman in her forties with Graves' ophthalmopathy. Both conserved end residues are part of each CDR3. D genes are given only for firm matches. The size of a clone is reported for some rows only, either as once, few or many, or as a class for expanded clones.

14	TRBD2	.	TRBV9	TRBJ2-5	CASSAGGGQETQYF	TGTGCCAGCAGCGCCGGGGGGGGGCAAGAGACCCAGTACTTC
13	TRBD1	.	TRBV11-2	TRBJ1-2	CASSTSTGEGYTF	TGTGCCAGCAGCACCTCGACAGGGGAAGGCTACACCTTC
17	TRBD1	many	TRBV19	TRBJ2-6	CASSIGTGGTGANVLTF	TGTGCCAGTAGTATCGGGACAGGGGGGACTGGGGCCAACGTCCTGACTTTC
16	TRBD2	.	TRBV7-2	TRBJ2-3	CASSLVFSGGAYEQYF	TGTGCCAGCAGCTTAGTGTTTAGCGGGGGGGCATATGAGCAGTATTTT
13	.	.	TRBV7-9	TRBJ1-5	CASSLHSAPYEHF	TGTGCCAGCAGCTTACACAGCGCACCCTACGAGCATTTT
14	.	.	TRBV7-6	TRBJ2-2	CASSLGTNTGELFF	TGTGCCAGCAGCTTAGGTACGAACACCGGGGAGCTGTTTTTT
10	TRBD2	medium-sized	TRBV20-1	TRBJ2-1	CSSGTIEQFF	TGCAGTTCAGGGACTATAGAGCAGTTCTTC
15	.	many	TRBV19	TRBJ1-6	CASTYGRSYNSPLHF	TGTGCCAGTACCTACGGGAGGTCCTATAATTCACCCCTCCACTTT
15	.	.	TRBV24-1	TRBJ2-7	CATSPGHGSTYEQYF	TGTGCCACCAGTCCCGGACATGGGTCGACCTACGAGCAGTACTTC
14	.	.	TRBV7-9	TRBJ2-5	CARSSVKAEETQYF	TGTGCCCGCAGCTCAGTAAAGGCAGAAGAGACCCAGTACTTC
15	.	.	TRBV24-1	TRBJ2-3	CANHHQGAGEDTQYF	TGTGCCAACCATCACCAGGGGGCGGGGGAGGATACGCAGTATTTT
15	.	few	TRBV15	TRBJ2-1	CATSKDGSSYNEQFF	TGTGCCACCAGCAAGGACGGGAGCTCCTACAATGAGCAGTTCTTC
15	.	.	TRBV25-1	TRBJ2-3	CASSEFGSSTDTQYF	TGTGCCAGCAGTGAATTCGGCAGTAGCACAGATACGCAGTATTTT
15	.	many	TRBV7-2	TRBJ2-5	CASSLVGSRRETQYF	TGTGCCAGCAGCTTAGTCGGCAGCCGAAGGGAGACCCAGTACTTC
21	TRBD1	.	TRBV15	TRBJ1-5	CATSRDLRGWTGPNNNQPQHF	TGTGCCACCAGCAGAGACTTGAGGGGGTGGACAGGACCGAATAACAATCAGCCCCAGCATTTT
16	.	.	TRBV7-6	TRBJ2-2	CASSVLQGPNTGELFF	TGTGCCAGCAGCGTACTACAGGGACCGAACACCGGGGAGCTGTTTTTT
13	.	.	TRBV11-1	TRBJ2-7	CASSSDTYYEQYF	TGTGCCAGCAGCTCCGACACATACTACGAGCAGTACTTC
13	.	few	TRBV19	TRBJ2-1	CAWSGTVYNEQFF	TGTGCCTGGAGTGGAACAGTATACAATGAGCAGTTCTTC
15	TRBD2	once	TRBV4-2	TRBJ2-7	CASGQHSGAAYEQYF	TGTGCCAGCGGCCAACATAGCGGGGCCGCCTACGAGCAGTACTTC
15	TRBD2	many	TRBV6-4	TRBJ2-3	CASSAASGSTDTQYF	TGTGCCAGCAGTGCGGCTAGCGGGAGCACAGATACGCAGTATTTT
12	.	many	TRBV5-1	TRBJ2-1	CASSLVAWEQFF	TGCGCCAGCAGCTTGGTCGCGTGGGAGCAGTTCTTC
16	TRBD2	many	TRBV11-2	TRBJ2-1	CASSLVGAGGYNEQFF	TGTGCCAGCAGCTTAGTTGGAGCGGGGGGATACAATGAGCAGTTCTTC
16	TRBD2	many	TRBV10-2	TRBJ2-5	CASSEASGGRGPTQYF	TGCGCCAGCAGTGAGGCTAGCGGGGGCCGAGGCCCGACCCAGTACTTC
13	.	.	TRBV2	TRBJ1-2	CASSARTNYGYTF	TGTGCCAGCAGTGCGAGGACTAACTATGGCTACACCTTC
17	.	.	TRBV7-3	TRBJ1-1	CASSLKWQITSNTEAFF	TGTGCCAGCAGCTTAAAATGGCAGATTACCTCGAACACTGAAGCTTTCTTT
14	.	.	TRBV10-3	TRBJ2-7	CAISQPGPYYEQYF	TGTGCCATCAGCCAACCGGGACCTTACTACGAGCAGTACTTC
17	.	many	TRBV6-1	TRBJ1-5	CASSDWRGIDSNQPQHF	TGTGCCAGCAGTGATTGGAGAGGCATAGATAGCAATCAGCCCCAGCATTTT